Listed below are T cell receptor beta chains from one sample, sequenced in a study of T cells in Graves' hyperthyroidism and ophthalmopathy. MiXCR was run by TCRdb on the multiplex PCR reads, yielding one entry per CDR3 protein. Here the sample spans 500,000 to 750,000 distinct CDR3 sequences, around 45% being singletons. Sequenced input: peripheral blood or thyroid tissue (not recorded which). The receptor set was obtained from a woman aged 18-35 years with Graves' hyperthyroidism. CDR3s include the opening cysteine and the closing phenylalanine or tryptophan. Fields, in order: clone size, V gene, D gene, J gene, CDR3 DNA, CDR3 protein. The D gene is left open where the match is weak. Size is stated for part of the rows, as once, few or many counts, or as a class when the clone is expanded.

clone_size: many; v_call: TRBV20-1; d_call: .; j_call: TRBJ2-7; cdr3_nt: TGCAGTGCTAGGCAGAAAAGAGGGTACGAGCAGTACTTC; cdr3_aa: CSARQKRGYEQYF
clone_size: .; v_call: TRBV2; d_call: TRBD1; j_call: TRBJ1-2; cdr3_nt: TGTGCCAGCATATGGCGACAGGGGGCAGGGGTTGGCTACACCTTC; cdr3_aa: CASIWRQGAGVGYTF
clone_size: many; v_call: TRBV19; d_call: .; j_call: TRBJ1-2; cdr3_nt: TGTGCCAGTAGTATAAATGAGCAGGCACTCTATGGCTACACCTTC; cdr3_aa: CASSINEQALYGYTF
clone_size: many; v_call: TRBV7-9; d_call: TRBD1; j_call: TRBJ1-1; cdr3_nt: TGTGCCAGCAGCTTGATGGGACAGGGGATACTGACTGAAGCTTTCTTT; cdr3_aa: CASSLMGQGILTEAFF
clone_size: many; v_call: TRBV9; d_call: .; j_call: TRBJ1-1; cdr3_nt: TGTGCCAGCAGCACAGCGTGGGGGGGGACTGAAGCTTTCTTT; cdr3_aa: CASSTAWGGTEAFF
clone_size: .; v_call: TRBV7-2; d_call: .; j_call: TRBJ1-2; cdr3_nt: TGTGCCAGCAGCCTCGGGGTCATCCGCTTCGCCGGCTACACCTTC; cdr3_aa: CASSLGVIRFAGYTF
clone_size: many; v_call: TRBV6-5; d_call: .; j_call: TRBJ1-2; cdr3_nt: TGTGCCAGCAGTACGGGACGCTATGGCTACACCTTC; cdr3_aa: CASSTGRYGYTF
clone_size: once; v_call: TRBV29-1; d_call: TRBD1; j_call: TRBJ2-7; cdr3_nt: TGCAGCGTTGTGAGGGACAGGTCCTACAATGAGCAGTACTTC; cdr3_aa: CSVVRDRSYNEQYF
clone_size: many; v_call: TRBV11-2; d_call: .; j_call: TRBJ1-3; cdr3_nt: TGTGCCAGCAGCTGGAGCCTCGCCGGAAACACCATATATTTT; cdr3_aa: CASSWSLAGNTIYF
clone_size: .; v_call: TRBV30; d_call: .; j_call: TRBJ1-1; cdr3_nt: TGTGCCTGGAGCGGGGGGCGAAACACTGAAGCTTTCTTT; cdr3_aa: CAWSGGRNTEAFF
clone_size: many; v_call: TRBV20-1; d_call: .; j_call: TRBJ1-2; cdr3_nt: TGCAGTGCCCCCGGGGGGGGCGGTAGGGTCGGCTATGGCTACACCTTC; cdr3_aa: CSAPGGGGRVGYGYTF
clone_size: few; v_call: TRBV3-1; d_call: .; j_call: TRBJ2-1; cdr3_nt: TGTGCCAGCAGCCGGACGTACAATGAGCAGTTCTTC; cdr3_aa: CASSRTYNEQFF
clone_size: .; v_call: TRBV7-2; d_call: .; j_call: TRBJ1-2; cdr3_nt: TGTGCCAGCAGCCGGGGCGAGTATGGCTACACCTTC; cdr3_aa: CASSRGEYGYTF
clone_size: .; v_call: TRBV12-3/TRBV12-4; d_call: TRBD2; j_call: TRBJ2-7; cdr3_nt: TGTGCCAGCACCCCTAGCGGGAGGGCCTTCGAGCAGTACTTC; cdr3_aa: CASTPSGRAFEQYF
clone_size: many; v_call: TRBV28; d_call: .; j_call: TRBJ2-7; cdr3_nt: TGTGCCAGCAGTAAACAGGGTGGAGCCTACGAGCAGTACTTC; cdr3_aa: CASSKQGGAYEQYF
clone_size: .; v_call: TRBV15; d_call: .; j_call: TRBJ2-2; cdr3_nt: TGTGCCACCAGGTCCGGGAGCTACATCGGGGAGCTGTTTTTT; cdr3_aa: CATRSGSYIGELFF
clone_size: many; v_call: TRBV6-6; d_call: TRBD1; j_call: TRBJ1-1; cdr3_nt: TGTGCCAGCAGTTACCGGACAGGGAGAGCTTTCTTT; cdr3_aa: CASSYRTGRAFF
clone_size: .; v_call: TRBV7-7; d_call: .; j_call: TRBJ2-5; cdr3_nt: TGTGCTAGCAGCTTAAGGGTCGCGGAAGAGGCCCAGTACTTC; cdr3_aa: CASSLRVAEEAQYF
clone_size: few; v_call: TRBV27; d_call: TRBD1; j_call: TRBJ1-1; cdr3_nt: TGTGCCAGCAGTCTACAGGGGTCAGCGGGGGAAGCTTTCTTT; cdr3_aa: CASSLQGSAGEAFF
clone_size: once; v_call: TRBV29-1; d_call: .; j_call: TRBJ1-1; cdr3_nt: TGCAAAGTTACAGGGCACACTGAAGCTTTCTTT; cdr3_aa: CKVTGHTEAFF
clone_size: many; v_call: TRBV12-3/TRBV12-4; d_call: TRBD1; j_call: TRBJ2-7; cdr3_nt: TGTGCCAGCAGACAAGGACAGGGATCGGCCTACGAGCAGTACTTC; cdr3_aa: CASRQGQGSAYEQYF
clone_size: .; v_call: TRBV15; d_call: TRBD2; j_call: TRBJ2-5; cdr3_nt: TGTGCCACCAGGGTGACCGGGACTAGCGAGGAGACCCAGTACTTC; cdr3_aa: CATRVTGTSEETQYF
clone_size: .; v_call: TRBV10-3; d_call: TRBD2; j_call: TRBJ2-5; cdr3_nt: TGTGCCATCAGTGAGGGGGGGGATCAGGAGACCCAGTACTTC; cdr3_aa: CAISEGGDQETQYF
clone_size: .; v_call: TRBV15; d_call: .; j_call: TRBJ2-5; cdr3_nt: TGTGCCACCAGCAGAGATCTCGGGGCGCAGTACTTC; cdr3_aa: CATSRDLGAQYF
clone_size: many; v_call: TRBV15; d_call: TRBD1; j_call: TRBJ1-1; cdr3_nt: TGTGCCACCAGGAGACTTTATGGGACAGGGGGCCTAGGCACTGAAGCTTTCTTT; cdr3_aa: CATRRLYGTGGLGTEAFF
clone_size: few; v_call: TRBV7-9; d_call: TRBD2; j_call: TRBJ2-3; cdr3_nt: TGTGCCAGCAGCGCGGGACTAGGGGCAGATACGCAGTATTTT; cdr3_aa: CASSAGLGADTQYF
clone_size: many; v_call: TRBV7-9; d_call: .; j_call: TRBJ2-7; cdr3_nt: TGTGCCAGCAGCTTCCCGTCCTACGAGCAGTACTTC; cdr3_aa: CASSFPSYEQYF
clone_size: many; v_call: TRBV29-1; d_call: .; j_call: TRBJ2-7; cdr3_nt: TGCAGCTCTGGGAGGGAGCAGTACTTC; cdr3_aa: CSSGREQYF
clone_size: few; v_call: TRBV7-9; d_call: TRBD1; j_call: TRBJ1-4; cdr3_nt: TGTGCCAGCAGCTTAGGCGAGGGGGCACGAGAAAAACTGTTTTTT; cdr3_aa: CASSLGEGAREKLFF
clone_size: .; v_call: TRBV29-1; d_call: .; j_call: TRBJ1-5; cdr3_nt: TGCAGCGAACAACAGGGTTCGAATCAGCCCCAGCATTTT; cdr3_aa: CSEQQGSNQPQHF
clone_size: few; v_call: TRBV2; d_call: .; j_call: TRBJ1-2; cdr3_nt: TGTGCCAGCAGTGACCCTCAGCGGGAGAGATACACCTTC; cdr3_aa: CASSDPQRERYTF
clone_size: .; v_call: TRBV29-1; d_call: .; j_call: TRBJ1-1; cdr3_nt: TGCAGCGTTGGTAAAGACACTGAAGCTTTCTTT; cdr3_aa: CSVGKDTEAFF
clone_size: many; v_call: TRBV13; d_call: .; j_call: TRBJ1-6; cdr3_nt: TGTGCCAGCAGCTTAGGGTTCGGAACTCGTGATTCACCCCTCCACTTT; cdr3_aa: CASSLGFGTRDSPLHF
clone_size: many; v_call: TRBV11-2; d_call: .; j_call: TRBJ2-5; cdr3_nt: TGTGCCAGCAGCTCGGGGGGCGTGGAGACCCAGTACTTC; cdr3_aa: CASSSGGVETQYF
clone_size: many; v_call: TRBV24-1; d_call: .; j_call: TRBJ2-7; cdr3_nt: TGTGCCACCAGTGACCCTGCAGCGCTTTCGAACTCCTACGAGCAGTACTTC; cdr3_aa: CATSDPAALSNSYEQYF
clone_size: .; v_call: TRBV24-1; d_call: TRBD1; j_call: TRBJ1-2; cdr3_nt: TGTGCCACCAGCGACTCGTCCGGGACAGCCAACTATGGCTACACCTTC; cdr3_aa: CATSDSSGTANYGYTF
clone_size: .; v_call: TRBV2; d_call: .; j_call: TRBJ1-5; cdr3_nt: TGTGCCAGCAGTGAAGTGGGTAGGAATCAGCCCCAGCATTTT; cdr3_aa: CASSEVGRNQPQHF
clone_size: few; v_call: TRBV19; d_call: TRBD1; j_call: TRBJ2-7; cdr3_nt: TGTGCCAGCCAACCGGGACAGGCATCCTACGAGCAGTACTTC; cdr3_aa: CASQPGQASYEQYF
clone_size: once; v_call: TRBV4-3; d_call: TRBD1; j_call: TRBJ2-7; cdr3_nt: TGCGCCAGCAGCCATCAACAGGGGTTCGAGCAGTACTTC; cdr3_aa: CASSHQQGFEQYF
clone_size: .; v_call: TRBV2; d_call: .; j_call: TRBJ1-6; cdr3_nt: TGTGCCAGCAGTAGCGGGGTTAATTCACCCCTCCACTTT; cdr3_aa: CASSSGVNSPLHF
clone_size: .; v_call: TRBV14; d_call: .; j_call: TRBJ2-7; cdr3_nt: TGTGCCAGCAGCCAAGTAGGGACCCAGCAGTACTTC; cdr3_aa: CASSQVGTQQYF